This TCR beta chain was captured in a study of blood T cell repertoires in COVID-19. Study-wide background: Spain, Italy and the United States supplied samples that represented acute and convalescent COVID-19. From T cells, B-cell-depleted T cells, or PBMCs came the material, which was cDNA or gDNA.

As originally analysed: Amplification of reference gene primers provided the estimated nucleated cell counts. TCRdb's copy holds only in-frame clones and misses some; the assay was immunoSEQ multiplex PCR. From that table come the V and J calls and clone size; the DNA was used to work out D and trimming. The top ten clones hold roughly 5.3% of a sample with hundreds of thousands of clones, roughly 85% of them seen once. Seattle's enrolled individuals joined amid active infection and were then monitored longitudinally. The clonotype was recovered from a man between 45 and 60 years old with COVID-19, enrolled during active disease. Sequenced input: peripheral blood.

CDR3 sequence reads: CASSPSRTGGGEKLFF. The CDR3 nucleotides read TGTGCCAGCAGTCCCAGTCGGACAGGGGGCGGTGAAAAACTGTTTTTT. The chain is built from TRBV27 and TRBJ1-4; the match to TRBD1 covers 11 bases. J gave up 7 bases and V 5 bases, and 9 bases lay outside the gene matches. The CDR3 is 16 residues long. Germline CDR1 MNHEY, CDR2 SMNVEV (reference sequence). Filled out from reference TRBV27 and TRBJ1-4, the complete variable domain reads EAQVTQNPRYLITVTGKKLTVTCSQNMNHEYMSWYRQDPGLGLRQIYYSMNVEVTDKGDVPEGYKVSRKEKRNFPLILESPSPNQTSLYFCASSPSRTGGGEKLFFGSGTQLSVL.